This T cell receptor (beta chain) was obtained from a study of CD8+CD57+ T cells in acquired aplastic anemia (dated by TCRdb to the late 2010s). At the level of the whole study: On average, sorted CD4+ and CD8+ cells yielded about 3 ug of extracted DNA, with a range of 0.2 to 27.4 ug. For healthy donor samples, the average read count was around 9.8 million for CD4+ cells and approximately 11 million for CD8+ cells. Summary of the overall study and its limitations: Between patients and healthy controls, no significant difference in CD8+ Simpson's diversity was found (P=0.060). Roughly 29 CD8+ CDR3 sequences were found in both patients and controls but appeared to be highly expressed in patients and within the immunodominant clones of the patients.

In the study, sorted CD4+ and CD8+ blood T cells from patients with severe aplastic anemia and from healthy subjects underwent deep sequencing of TCR repertoires. Ficoll-Paque density gradient centrifugation was used to isolate peripheral blood mononuclear cells. Before DNA extraction, CD4+ and CD8+ T cells were sorted by FACS or by magnetic beads. The CDR3 starts with the cysteine, ends with the phenylalanine, and has 16 residues. Only the CDR3 DNA is retained, 48 bases long and in frame from the first base. CDR1 and CDR2 were assigned from the germline V gene (reference sequence) as WNHNN and SYGVQD. From V the trimming removes 7 bases and from J it removes 7 bases, while the gene matches leave 12 bases of the junction unaccounted for. Points on this clonotype: The target of this receptor is not known. No clone much larger than this one lies a single base away; base qualities are absent.

Genomic DNA served as template for TCR beta VDJ combination and CDR3 sequence profiling. An Illumina HiSeq 2000 was the platform used for TCR repertoire sequencing. The original methods were these. Repertoire assessment relied on Simpson's diversity index, CDR3 size and DJ length profiles, and TRBV/TRBJ rearrangement plots. The immunodominant clone was defined as the most abundant DNA sequence in deep sequencing data. CDR3 amino acid sequences were screened for sharing across subjects and compared with published repertoires and the VDJdb database. TCRdb took the public reads, trimmed them with fastp at Q25, ran MiXCR for clone calling and kept in-frame beta chains. CDR3 protein sequences are deduplicated, and each keeps its most common genes and DNA. Clone size and V and J calls follow TCRdb, not the original study. This sample comprises approximately 70,000 distinct CDR3 sequences, over 45% of them detected only once. Jointly, the top ten make up 2% to 2.5% of the sample.

The chain is assembled from TRBV10-1 and TRBJ2-1; 11 central nucleotides agree with TRBD2. This receptor was identified in a human donor in good health, serving as a control. Sequenced sample: sorted CD4+, CD8+, or CD8+CD57+ T cells (not recorded which) from PBMCs. Here the CDR3 is given as CASTRGLAGGRNEQFF. The nucleotide sequence reads as follows: TGCGCCAGCACCCGAGGGCTAGCGGGAGGTCGGAATGAGCAGTTCTTC.